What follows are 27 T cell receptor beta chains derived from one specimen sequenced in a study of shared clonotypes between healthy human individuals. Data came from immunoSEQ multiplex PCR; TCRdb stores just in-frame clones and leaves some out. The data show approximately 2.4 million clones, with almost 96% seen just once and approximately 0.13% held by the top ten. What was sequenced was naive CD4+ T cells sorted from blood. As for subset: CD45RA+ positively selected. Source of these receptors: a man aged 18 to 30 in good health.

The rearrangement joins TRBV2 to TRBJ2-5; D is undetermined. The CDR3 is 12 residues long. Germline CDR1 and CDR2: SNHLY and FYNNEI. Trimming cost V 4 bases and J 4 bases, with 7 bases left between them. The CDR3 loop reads CASSVQRETQYF. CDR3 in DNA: TGTGCCAGCAGTGTACAGCGAGAGACCCAGTACTTC.

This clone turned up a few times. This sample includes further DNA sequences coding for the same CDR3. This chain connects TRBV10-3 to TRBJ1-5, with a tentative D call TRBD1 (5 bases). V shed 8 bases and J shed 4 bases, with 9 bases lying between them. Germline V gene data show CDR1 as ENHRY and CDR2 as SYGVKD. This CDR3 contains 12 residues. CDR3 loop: CAIGQGNQPQHF. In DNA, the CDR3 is TGTGCCATCGGGCAGGGAAATCAGCCCCAGCATTTT.

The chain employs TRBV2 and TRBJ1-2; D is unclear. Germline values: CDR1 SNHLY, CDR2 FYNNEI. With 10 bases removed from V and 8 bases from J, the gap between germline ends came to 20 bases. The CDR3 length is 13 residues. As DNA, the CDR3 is TGTGCCATATACCAGGACCGCCCGCAGGGCTACACCTTC. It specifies CAIYQDRPQGYTF.

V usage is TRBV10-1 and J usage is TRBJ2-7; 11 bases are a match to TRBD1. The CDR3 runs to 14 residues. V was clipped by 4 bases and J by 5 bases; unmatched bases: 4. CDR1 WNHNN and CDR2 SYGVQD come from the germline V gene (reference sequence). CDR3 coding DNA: TGCGCCAGCAGTGCCGGGACAGGGGGGGACGAGCAGTACTTC. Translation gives CASSAGTGGDEQYF.

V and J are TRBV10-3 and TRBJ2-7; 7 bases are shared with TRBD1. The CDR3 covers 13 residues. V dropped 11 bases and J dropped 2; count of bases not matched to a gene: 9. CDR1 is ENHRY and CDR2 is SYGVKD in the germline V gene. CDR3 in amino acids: CAVSAGGTYEQYF. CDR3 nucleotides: TGTGCCGTGTCGGCAGGGGGTACCTACGAGCAGTACTTC.

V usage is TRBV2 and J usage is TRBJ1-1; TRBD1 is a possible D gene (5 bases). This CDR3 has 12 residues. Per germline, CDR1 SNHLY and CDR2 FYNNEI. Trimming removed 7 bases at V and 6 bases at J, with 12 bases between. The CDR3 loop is CASIRVRPEAFF. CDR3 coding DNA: TGTGCCAGCATCAGGGTGAGGCCTGAAGCTTTCTTT.

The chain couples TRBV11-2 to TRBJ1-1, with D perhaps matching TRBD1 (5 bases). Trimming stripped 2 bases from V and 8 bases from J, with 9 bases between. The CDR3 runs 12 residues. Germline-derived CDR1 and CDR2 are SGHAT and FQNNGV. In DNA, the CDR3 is TGTGCCAGCAGCTTATTCCGGGGGGAAGCTTTCTTT. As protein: CASSLFRGEAFF.

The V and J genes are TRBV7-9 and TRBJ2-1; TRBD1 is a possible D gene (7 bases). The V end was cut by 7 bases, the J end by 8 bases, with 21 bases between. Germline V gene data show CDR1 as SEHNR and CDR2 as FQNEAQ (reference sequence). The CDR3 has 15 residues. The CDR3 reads CASIRAGGPWDEQFF. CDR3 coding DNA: TGTGCCAGCATCCGAGCAGGGGGGCCCTGGGATGAGCAGTTCTTC.

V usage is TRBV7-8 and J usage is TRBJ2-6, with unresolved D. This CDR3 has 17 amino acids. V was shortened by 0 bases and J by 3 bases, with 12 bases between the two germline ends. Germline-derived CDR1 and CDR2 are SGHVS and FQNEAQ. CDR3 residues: CASSLAQLWDGANVLTF. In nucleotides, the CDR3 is TGTGCCAGCAGCTTAGCACAACTATGGGATGGGGCCAACGTCCTGACTTTC. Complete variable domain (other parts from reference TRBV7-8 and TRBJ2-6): GAGVSQSPRYKVAKRGQDVALRCDPISGHVSLFWYQQALGQGPEFLTYFQNEAQLDKSGLPSDRFFAERPEGSVSTLKIQRTQQEDSAVYLCASSLAQLWDGANVLTFGAGSRLTVL.

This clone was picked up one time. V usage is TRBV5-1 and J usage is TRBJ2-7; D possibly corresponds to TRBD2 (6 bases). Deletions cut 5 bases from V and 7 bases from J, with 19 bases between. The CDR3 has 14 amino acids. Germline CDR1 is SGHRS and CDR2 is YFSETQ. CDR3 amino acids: CASSMEGGVYEQYF. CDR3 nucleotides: TGCGCCAGCAGTATGGAGGGCGGGGTGTATGAGCAGTACTTC.

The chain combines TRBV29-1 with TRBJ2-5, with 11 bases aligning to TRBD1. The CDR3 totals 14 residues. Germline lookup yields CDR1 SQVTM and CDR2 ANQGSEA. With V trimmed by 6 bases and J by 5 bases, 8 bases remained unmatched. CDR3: CSVGQGAGWETQYF. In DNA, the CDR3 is TGCAGCGTCGGACAGGGGGCTGGCTGGGAGACCCAGTACTTC.

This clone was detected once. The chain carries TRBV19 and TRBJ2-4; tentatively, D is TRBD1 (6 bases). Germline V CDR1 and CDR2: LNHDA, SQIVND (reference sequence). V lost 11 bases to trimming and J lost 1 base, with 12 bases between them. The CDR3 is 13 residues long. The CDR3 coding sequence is TGTGCCCGGCCAGGGGCGGCCAAAAACATTCAGTACTTC. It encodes CARPGAAKNIQYF.

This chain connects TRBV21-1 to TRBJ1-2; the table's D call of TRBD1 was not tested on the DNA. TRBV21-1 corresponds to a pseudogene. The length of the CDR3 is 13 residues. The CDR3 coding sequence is TGTGCCAGCAGCAAGGACAGATCCTATGGCTACACCTTC. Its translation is CASSKDRSYGYTF.

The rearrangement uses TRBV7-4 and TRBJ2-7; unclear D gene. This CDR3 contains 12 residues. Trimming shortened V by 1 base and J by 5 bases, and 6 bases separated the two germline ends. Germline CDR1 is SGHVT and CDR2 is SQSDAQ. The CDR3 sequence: CASSLDFHEQYF. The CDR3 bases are TGTGCCAGCAGCTTAGATTTCCACGAGCAGTACTTC.

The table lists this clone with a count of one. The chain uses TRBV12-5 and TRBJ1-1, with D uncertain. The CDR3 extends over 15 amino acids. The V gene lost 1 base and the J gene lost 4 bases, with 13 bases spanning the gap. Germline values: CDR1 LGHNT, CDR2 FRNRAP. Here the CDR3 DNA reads TGTGCTAGTGGTTTGGGACGCACCCTGGGCACTGAAGCTTTCTTT. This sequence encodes CASGLGRTLGTEAFF. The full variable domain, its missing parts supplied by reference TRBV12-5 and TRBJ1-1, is DARVTQTPRHKVTEMGQEVTMRCQPILGHNTVFWYRQTMMQGLELLAYFRNRAPLDDSGMPKDRFSAEMPDATLATLKIQPSEPRDSAVYFCASGLGRTLGTEAFFGQGTRLTVV.

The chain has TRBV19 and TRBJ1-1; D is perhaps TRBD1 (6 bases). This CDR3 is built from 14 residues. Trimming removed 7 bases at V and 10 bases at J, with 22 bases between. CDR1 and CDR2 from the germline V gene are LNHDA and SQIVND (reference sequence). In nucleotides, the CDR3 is TGTGCCAGTACCATCACAGGGCTGTCAGTCGTAGCTTTCTTT. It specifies CASTITGLSVVAFF.

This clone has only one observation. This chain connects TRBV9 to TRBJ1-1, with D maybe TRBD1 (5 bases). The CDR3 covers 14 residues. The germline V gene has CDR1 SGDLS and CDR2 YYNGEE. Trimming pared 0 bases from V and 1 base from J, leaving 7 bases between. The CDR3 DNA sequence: TGTGCCAGCAGCGTAGTCCAGGGGAACACTGAAGCTTTCTTT. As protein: CASSVVQGNTEAFF. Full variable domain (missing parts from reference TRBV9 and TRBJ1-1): DSGVTQTPKHLITATGQRVTLRCSPRSGDLSVYWYQQSLDQGLQFLIQYYNGEERAKGNILERFSAQQFPDLHSELNLSSLELGDSALYFCASSVVQGNTEAFFGQGTRLTVV.

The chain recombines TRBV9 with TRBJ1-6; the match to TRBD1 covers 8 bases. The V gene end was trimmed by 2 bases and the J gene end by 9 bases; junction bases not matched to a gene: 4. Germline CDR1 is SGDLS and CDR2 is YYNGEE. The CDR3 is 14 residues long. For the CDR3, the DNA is TGTGCCAGCAGCGTCCAGGGGGCCAGTTCACCCCTCCACTTT. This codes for CASSVQGASSPLHF.

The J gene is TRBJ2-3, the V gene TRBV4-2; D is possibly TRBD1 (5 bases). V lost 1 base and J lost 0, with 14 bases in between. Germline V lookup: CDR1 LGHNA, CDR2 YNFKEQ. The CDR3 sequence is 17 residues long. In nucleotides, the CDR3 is TGTGCCAGCAGCCAAGTAGGGGCGACGACTAGCACAGATACGCAGTATTTT. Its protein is CASSQVGATTSTDTQYF.

CDR3 coding DNA: TGTGCCAGCAGCTTGTATAGTTCAGGTGGCAATCAGCCCCAGCATTTT. Its translation is CASSLYSSGGNQPQHF. This rearrangement joins TRBV5-4 to TRBJ1-5; D call uncertain. V dropped 1 base and J dropped 2 bases, with 13 bases sitting between them. The CDR3 contains 16 residues. The V gene's germline CDR1 is SGHNT and CDR2 YYREEE (reference sequence).

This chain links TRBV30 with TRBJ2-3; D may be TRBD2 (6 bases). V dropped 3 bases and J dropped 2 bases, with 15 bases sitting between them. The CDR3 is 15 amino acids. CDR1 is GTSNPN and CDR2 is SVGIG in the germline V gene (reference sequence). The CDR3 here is CAWRGLAYDTDTQYF. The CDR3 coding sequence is TGTGCCTGGAGGGGACTGGCCTATGACACAGATACGCAGTATTTT.

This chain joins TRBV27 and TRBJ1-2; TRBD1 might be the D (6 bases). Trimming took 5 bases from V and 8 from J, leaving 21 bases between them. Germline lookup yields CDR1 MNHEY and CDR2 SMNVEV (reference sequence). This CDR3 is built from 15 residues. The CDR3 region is CASSPGQPGLGGYTF. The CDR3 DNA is TGTGCCAGCAGTCCCGGACAGCCAGGTTTGGGCGGCTACACCTTC.

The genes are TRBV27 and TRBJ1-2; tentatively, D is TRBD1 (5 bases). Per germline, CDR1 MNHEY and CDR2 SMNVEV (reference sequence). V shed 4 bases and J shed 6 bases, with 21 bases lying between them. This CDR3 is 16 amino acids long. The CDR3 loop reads CASSSYPGTPRHGYTF. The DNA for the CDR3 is TGTGCCAGCAGTTCATACCCGGGGACCCCAAGGCATGGCTACACCTTC.

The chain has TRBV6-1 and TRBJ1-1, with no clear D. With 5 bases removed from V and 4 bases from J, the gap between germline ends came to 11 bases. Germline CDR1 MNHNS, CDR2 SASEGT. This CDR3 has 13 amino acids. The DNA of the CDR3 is TGTGCCAGCAGTAACGACATTGTCACTGAAGCTTTCTTT. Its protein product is CASSNDIVTEAFF.

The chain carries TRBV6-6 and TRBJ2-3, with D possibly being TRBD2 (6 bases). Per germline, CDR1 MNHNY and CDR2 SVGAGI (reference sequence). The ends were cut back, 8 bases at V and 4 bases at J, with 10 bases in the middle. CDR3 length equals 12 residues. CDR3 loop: CASGREPDTQYF. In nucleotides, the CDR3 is TGTGCCAGCGGACGGGAGCCAGATACGCAGTATTTT.

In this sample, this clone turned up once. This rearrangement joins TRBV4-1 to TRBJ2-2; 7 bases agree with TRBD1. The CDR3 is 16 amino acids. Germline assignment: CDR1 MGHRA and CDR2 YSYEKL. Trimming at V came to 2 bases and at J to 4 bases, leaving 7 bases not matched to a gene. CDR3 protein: CASSQPRQGGTGELFF. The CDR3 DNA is TGCGCCAGCAGCCAACCACGACAGGGCGGCACCGGGGAGCTGTTTTTT.

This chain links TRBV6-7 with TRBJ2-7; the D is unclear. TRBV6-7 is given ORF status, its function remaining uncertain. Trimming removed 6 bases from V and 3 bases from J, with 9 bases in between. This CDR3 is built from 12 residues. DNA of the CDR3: TGTGCCAGCAGATTTTCGTACTACGAGCAGTACTTC. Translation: CASRFSYYEQYF.